This TCR beta chain was captured by sequencing in a study of T-cell reconstitution after alpha-beta-depleted transplantation in children. V dropped 6 bases and J dropped 5 bases, with 16 bases sitting between them. The length of the CDR3 is 15 residues. CDR1 and CDR2 from the germline V gene are KGHSH and LQKENI. Researchers prepared the TCRbeta library using unique molecular identifiers, the study reports. Via MiXCR, TCRdb re-called the PCR reads, giving one row per CDR3 protein. Of around 530,000 distinct CDR3 sequences listed, about 30% are singletons. The sequencing here drew on PBMCs from the stem cell graft donor, taken from the stem cell graft. This sequence originates from a human donor who donated a stem cell graft to a child with aplastic anemia. This chain uses TRBV18 with TRBJ1-4; D not resolved. The CDR3 here is CASSRSGSTNEKLFF. The DNA of the CDR3 is TGTGCCAGCTCTCGTTCCGGGTCGACAAATGAAAAACTGTTTTTT. Full variable domain (rest looked up from reference TRBV18 and TRBJ1-4): NAGVMQNPRHLVRRRGQEARLRCSPMKGHSHVYWYRQLPEEGLKFMVYLQKENIIDESGMPKERFSAEFPKEGPSILRIQQVVRGDSAAYFCASSRSGSTNEKLFFGSGTQLSVL.